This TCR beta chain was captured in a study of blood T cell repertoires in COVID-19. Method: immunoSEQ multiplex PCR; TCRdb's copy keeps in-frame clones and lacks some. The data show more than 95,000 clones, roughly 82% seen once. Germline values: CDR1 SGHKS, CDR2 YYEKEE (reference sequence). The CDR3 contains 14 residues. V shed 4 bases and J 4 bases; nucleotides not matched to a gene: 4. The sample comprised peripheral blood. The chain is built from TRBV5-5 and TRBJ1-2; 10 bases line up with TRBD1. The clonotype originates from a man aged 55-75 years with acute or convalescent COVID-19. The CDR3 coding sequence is TGTGCCAGCAGCGGGACAGGGGAGGCCTATGGCTACACCTTC. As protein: CASSGTGEAYGYTF.